What follows are 14 T cell receptor beta chains derived from one specimen sequenced in a study of radiation and T cells in renal cell carcinoma. Time point meaning: blood 2 weeks post-SBRT. The treatment here: 15 Gy SBRT to primary tumor, nephrectomy 4 weeks later. Clones were read by immunoSEQ multiplex PCR, and TCRdb kept only the in-frame ones, dropping some. The table has roughly 130,000 clones, 88% seen once; the top ten hold 5% to 6.5%. The specimen comprised blood, sampled from a patient whose treatment included radiotherapy and nephrectomy. The receptors shown here come from a woman in her 70s with renal cell carcinoma.

A word on this clone: The CDR3 does not end in the conserved phenylalanine or tryptophan, so this is likely a read error. No DNA is shown, since the ends of the CDR3 on it are uncertain; the CDR3 is the one TCRdb lists. The chain's CDR3 is CASRQSSGQEYL. The chain carries TRBV6-5 and TRBJ1-5; the D call in the table, TRBD1, was not verified against the DNA. The germline gives CDR1 MNHEY, CDR2 SVGAGI. Both ends counted, the CDR3 spans 12 residues.

Only one count was recorded for this clone. J is TRBJ2-5 and V is TRBV28; D is undetermined. Germline values: CDR1 MDHEN, CDR2 SYDVKM. CDR3 size: 16 residues. V shed 2 bases and J shed 2 bases, with 15 bases lying between them. The CDR3 nucleotides read TGTGCCAGCAGTTTAAATAGTCAGGATAATCAAGAGACCCAGTACTTC. Its protein product is CASSLNSQDNQETQYF.

With respect to this clone: The same CDR3 is also encoded by other DNA sequences in this sample. CDR3 loop: CASSLGHRNTGELFF. The CDR3 DNA sequence: TGCGCCAGCAGCTTGGGCCATCGAAACACCGGGGAGCTGTTTTTT. This chain uses TRBV5-1 with TRBJ2-2; D ambiguous. This CDR3 contains 15 residues. V was clipped by 0 bases and J by 2 bases, with 8 bases between them. CDR1 and CDR2 from the germline V gene are SGHRS and YFSETQ.

The table lists this clone with a count of one. V gene TRBV7-8 combines with J gene TRBJ2-5; TRBD2 is a possible D gene (5 bases). Per the germline V gene, CDR1 is SGHVS and CDR2 is FQNEAQ. The CDR3 runs to 14 residues. Trimming shortened V by 5 bases and J by 7 bases, and 17 bases separated the two germline ends. The CDR3 protein is CASSRTDTRGTQYF. The CDR3 DNA reads as TGTGCCAGCAGCCGTACCGACACTCGGGGGACCCAGTACTTC.

This chain uses TRBV7-2 with TRBJ2-3, with 9 nucleotides matching TRBD2. The CDR3 is made up of 18 amino acids. Germline CDR1 reads SGHTA; CDR2 reads FQGNSA. V shed 1 base, J shed 2 bases, and the junction held 10 bases outside the gene matches. The CDR3 DNA reads TGTGCCAGCAGCTTAGGGCGGGGGGGCCCGTATGACACAGATACGCAGTATTTT. It translates to CASSLGRGGPYDTDTQYF.

In DNA, the CDR3 is TGTGCCAGCAGTATCAGGGACAATCAGCCCCAGCATTTT. Residues: CASSIRDNQPQHF. This chain links TRBV2 with TRBJ1-5, with a weak D call TRBD1 (5 bases). The length of the CDR3 is 13 residues. The germline CDR1 and CDR2 sequences are SNHLY and FYNNEI. Trimming stripped 5 bases from V and 3 bases from J, with 8 bases between.

This chain links TRBV10-2 with TRBJ2-1, with TRBD1 matching over 7 bases. This CDR3 has 12 residues. J lost 9 bases, V lost 7 bases, and 6 bases had no gene match. The germline V gene encodes CDR1 WSHSY and CDR2 SAAADI. The CDR3 is CASTKGATEQFF. The CDR3 DNA sequence: TGCGCCAGCACCAAGGGGGCTACTGAGCAGTTCTTC.

This clone appeared a single time. The chain joins TRBV7-2 to TRBJ2-1; 7 positions agree with TRBD2. The germline V gene has CDR1 SGHTA and CDR2 FQGNSA. Trimming cost V 5 bases and J 1 base; bases outside gene matches: 5. This CDR3 region has 15 residues. CDR3 DNA: TGTGCCAGCAGCCCCGCGCGGGGGTCCTACAATGAGCAGTTCTTC. Translating it yields CASSPARGSYNEQFF.

V gene TRBV6-5 combines with J gene TRBJ1-2; TRBD1 agrees at 9 bases. Germline V CDR1 and CDR2: MNHEY, SVGAGI. This CDR3 comprises 16 residues. V lost 3 bases and J lost 0; bases outside the gene matches: 5. The CDR3: CASSYSRTGANYGYTF. In nucleotides, the CDR3 is TGTGCCAGCAGTTATTCCCGGACAGGGGCTAACTATGGCTACACCTTC.

The chain uses TRBV29-1 and TRBJ1-1, with TRBD1 identical over 11 bases. The CDR3 runs 13 residues. Germline loops: CDR1 SQVTM, CDR2 ANQGSEA. Losses at the gene ends were 6 bases for V and 5 bases for J; bases not matched to a gene: 5. CDR3 loop: CSVGTGGKTEAFF. The CDR3 DNA is TGCAGCGTCGGGACAGGGGGTAAGACTGAAGCTTTCTTT.

This chain joins TRBV7-9 and TRBJ2-7, with D perhaps TRBD1 (5 bases). The CDR3 is 13 amino acids. From germline, CDR1 is SEHNR and CDR2 FQNEAQ (reference sequence). The V gene lost 5 bases and the J gene lost 1 base, with 9 bases spanning the gap. CDR3 loop: CASSGRVSYEQYF. In nucleotides, the CDR3 is TGTGCCAGCAGCGGCAGGGTTTCCTACGAGCAGTACTTC.

CDR3 protein: CASSFMDSNYGYTF. The CDR3 DNA reads as TGTGCCAGCAGTTTCATGGACAGCAACTATGGCTACACCTTC. This chain links TRBV6-6 with TRBJ1-2, with a possible D match to TRBD1 (6 bases). This CDR3 spans 14 amino acids. The V end was cut by 4 bases, the J end by 2 bases, with 11 bases between. From germline, CDR1 is MNHNY and CDR2 SVGAGI (reference sequence).

This clone was detected only once. The CDR3 loop reads CATSRDNSQPQHF. The CDR3 DNA reads TGTGCCACCAGCAGAGATAACAGCCAGCCCCAGCATTTT. V and J are TRBV15 and TRBJ1-5, with D unresolved. This CDR3 has 13 residues. The ends were cut back, 0 bases at V and 7 bases at J, with 7 bases in the middle. The germline V gene has CDR1 LNHNV and CDR2 YYDKDF (reference sequence).

As concerns this clone: Other nucleotide sequences from this sample produce the same CDR3. The chain recombines TRBV28 with TRBJ1-1; D is perhaps TRBD1 (6 bases). The ends were cut back, 2 bases at V and 1 base at J, with 8 bases in the middle. The CDR3 runs 14 residues. The germline V gene has CDR1 MDHEN and CDR2 SYDVKM. CDR3 protein: CASSLTQGNTEAFF. Here the CDR3 DNA reads TGTGCCAGCAGTTTAACACAGGGGAACACTGAAGCTTTCTTT.